The sequence of this TCR beta chain was determined in a study of T cell responses to AZD1222 COVID-19 vaccine. Findings of the study overall: After two AZD1222 doses, spike-specific TCR breadth and depth rose versus day 0. Baseline antibody screening turned up just a handful of seropositive AZD1222 recipients. The donor cohort was predominantly white British with a female majority, and clonal diversity may have been underestimated.

Assay: immunoSEQ multiplex PCR; the TCRdb copy retains only in-frame clones and omits some. The top ten clones hold 7.5% to 9.5% of a sample with over 100,000 clones, approximately 90% of them seen once. V was trimmed by 4 bases and J by 12 bases, leaving 22 bases between them. Germline V gene data show CDR1 as SGHTA and CDR2 as FQGTGA. This CDR3 contains 15 residues. This clone was detected only a few times. Its antigen is still unknown. This receptor was obtained from an adult in good health. Source: peripheral blood, taken on day 0 of AZD1222 vaccination. The chain links TRBV7-3 to TRBJ2-1; a possible D gene is TRBD1 (6 bases). The CDR3 sequence is CASSSQGLTGAMQFF. CDR3 DNA sequence: TGTGCCAGCAGCTCCCAAGGCTTGACAGGCGCTATGCAGTTCTTC.